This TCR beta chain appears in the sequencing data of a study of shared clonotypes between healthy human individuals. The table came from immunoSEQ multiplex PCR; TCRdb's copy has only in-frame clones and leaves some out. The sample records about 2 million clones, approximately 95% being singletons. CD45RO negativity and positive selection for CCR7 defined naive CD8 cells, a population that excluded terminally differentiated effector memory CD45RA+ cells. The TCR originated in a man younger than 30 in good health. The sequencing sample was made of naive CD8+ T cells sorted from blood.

The CDR3 DNA sequence: TGTGCCAGCAGCGCCGGCGAGGAATCCTACGAGCAGTACTTC. It specifies CASSAGEESYEQYF. This rearrangement joins TRBV21-1 to TRBJ2-7; TRBD2 is the table's D call and was not checked against the DNA. TRBV21-1 is termed a pseudogene. The CDR3 sequence is 14 residues long.